The rows below give T cell receptor beta chains drawn from one sample of a study of PD-L1 blockade in urothelial cancer. The table came from immunoSEQ multiplex PCR; TCRdb's copy has only in-frame clones and leaves some out. The table lists around 100,000 clones, about 91% of them singletons. The sample in question was PBMCs, obtained around atezolizumab (anti-PD-L1) treatment. The receptors here all came from a man between 60 and 75 years old with urothelial cancer. The CDR3 runs from the conserved cysteine through the conserved F or W. D genes are given only for firm matches. Expanded clones are given a class, and other clones once, few, many or no size at all.

NA,TRBJ1-4,TRBV4-3,NA,TGCGCCAGCAGCCAGAGAGGGACTCTCGGGGCAACTAATGAAAAACTGTTTTTT,CASSQRGTLGATNEKLFF
NA,TRBJ1-5,TRBV28,once,TGTGCCAGCGGGCTAGCTCGCAATCAGCCCCAGCATTTT,CASGLARNQPQHF
TRBD2,TRBJ2-3,TRBV4-2,NA,TGTGCCAGCAGCCCGGGACTAGCCGGACCTAGCACAGATACGCAGTATTTT,CASSPGLAGPSTDTQYF
NA,TRBJ1-5,TRBV30,NA,TGTGCCTGGAGTGTATCCGGGAGCTCATACGATCAGCCCCAGCATTTT,CAWSVSGSSYDQPQHF
TRBD1,TRBJ1-3,TRBV2,few,TGTGCCAGCAGCGCAAAGGGACAGGGGGCCTTTGGAAACACCATATATTTT,CASSAKGQGAFGNTIYF
TRBD1,TRBJ2-3,TRBV5-1,NA,TGCGCCAGCAGCTATGGACAGGGGGCTAGGACAGATACGCAGTATTTT,CASSYGQGARTDTQYF
NA,TRBJ2-7,TRBV28,NA,TGTGCCAGCGTGGGGGCAGGGCGAGGCGAGCAGTACTTC,CASVGAGRGEQYF
NA,TRBJ2-1,TRBV2,NA,TGTGCCAGCAGCAGGAGGGGTGGCAGGGCGGACAATGAGCAGTTCTTC,CASSRRGGRADNEQFF
NA,TRBJ2-5,TRBV5-1,NA,TGCGCCAGCAGCTTGGGGTCGGGGGTGGAAGAGACCCAGTACTTC,CASSLGSGVEETQYF
TRBD1,TRBJ1-1,TRBV2,NA,TGTGCCAGCACGGACAGGAAGAACACTGAAGCTTTCTTT,CASTDRKNTEAFF
TRBD2,TRBJ2-1,TRBV4-2,NA,TGTGCCAGCAGCCAAGATATGAGCGGGGGCGCCTATGAGCAGTTCTTC,CASSQDMSGGAYEQFF
TRBD1,TRBJ2-5,TRBV5-1,NA,TGCGCCAGCAGCTTAGGACAGGTCCAGTACTTC,CASSLGQVQYF
TRBD1,TRBJ1-1,TRBV4-2,NA,TGTGCCAGCAGCCAAGAGGGGACCAGGGGGCGGTTAAACACTGAAGCTTTCTTT,CASSQEGTRGRLNTEAFF
NA,TRBJ2-2,TRBV6-6,NA,TGTGCCAGCAGTTTCACGGCAGGGGGGACCGGGGAGCTGTTTTTT,CASSFTAGGTGELFF
NA,TRBJ1-3,TRBV5-5,NA,TGTGCCAGCAGCTTGGTCGGGGTTCCCTCTGGAAACACCATATATTTT,CASSLVGVPSGNTIYF
NA,TRBJ1-1,TRBV27,NA,TGTGCCAGCAGTGCCACAAGGAACACTGAAGCTTTCTTT,CASSATRNTEAFF
NA,TRBJ2-7,TRBV5-1,NA,TGCGCCAGCAGCTTGGGGAACAGGGCCTACGAGCAGTACTTC,CASSLGNRAYEQYF
NA,TRBJ1-5,TRBV30,few,TGTGCCTGGAGTGTACTTGCAGGGGCTCAGCCCCAGCATTTT,CAWSVLAGAQPQHF
TRBD2,TRBJ2-1,TRBV19,NA,TGTGCCAGTAGGGGACTAGCGGGGAGGAATGAGCAGTTCTTC,CASRGLAGRNEQFF
NA,TRBJ1-1,TRBV27,NA,TGTGCCAGCAGTTTCAACGGTATGAACACTGAAGCTTTCTTT,CASSFNGMNTEAFF
TRBD2,TRBJ2-7,TRBV27,NA,TGTGCCAGCAGTTTATCCCTAGCGGGAGGCGGGTCCACCTACGAGCAGTACTTC,CASSLSLAGGGSTYEQYF
TRBD1,TRBJ2-2,TRBV7-6,few,TGTGCCAGCAGCTTGGGACAGATCAACACCGGGGAGCTGTTTTTT,CASSLGQINTGELFF
NA,TRBJ2-2,TRBV5-1,NA,TGCGCCAGCAGCTTGCCAGAAAGGGGAACCGGGGAGCTGTTTTTT,CASSLPERGTGELFF
NA,TRBJ1-5,TRBV19,NA,TGTGCCAGTAGTATGAGTAGGGCCGGGGTTAGCCGCGGCAATCAGCCCCAGCATTTT,CASSMSRAGVSRGNQPQHF
NA,TRBJ2-3,TRBV5-1,NA,TGCGCCAGTAAGCAGAGGACTAGCACAGATACGCAGTATTTT,CASKQRTSTDTQYF
TRBD2,TRBJ2-1,TRBV30,NA,TGTGCCTGGAGTGACGGCGGGGGACGAAATGAGCAGTTCTTC,CAWSDGGGRNEQFF
NA,TRBJ1-6,TRBV5-4,NA,TGTGCCAGCAGCCACTTCGACAGAAGCTCCTATAATTCACCCCTCCACTTT,CASSHFDRSSYNSPLHF
NA,TRBJ2-5,TRBV6-6,NA,TGTGCCAGCAGTTACGCGGGTCAAGGGGAGACCCAGTACTTC,CASSYAGQGETQYF
NA,TRBJ2-3,TRBV19,once,TGTGCCAGGAGAACACGGGTCAAATGCACAGATACGCAGTATTTT,CARRTRVKCTDTQYF
NA,TRBJ1-1,TRBV19,NA,TGTGCCAGTAAGGGGAAGGGGACTGTGGAGACTGAAGCTTTCTTT,CASKGKGTVETEAFF
TRBD2,TRBJ2-7,TRBV30,NA,TGTGCCTGGAGCTCTAGCGGGAGAGAGCAGTACTTC,CAWSSSGREQYF
TRBD2,TRBJ2-1,TRBV5-1,once,TGCGCCAGCAGCTTGGGGTCGGGACTAGCGGGGTACAATGAGCAGTTCTTC,CASSLGSGLAGYNEQFF
TRBD1,TRBJ1-2,TRBV4-1,NA,TGCGCCAGCAGCCAAGATGACAGGGGGTTCTATGGCTACACCTTC,CASSQDDRGFYGYTF
TRBD1,TRBJ1-6,TRBV5-4,few,TGTGCCAGCAGCTTGGGACAGGGCGATTCACCCCTCCACTTT,CASSLGQGDSPLHF
TRBD1,TRBJ1-4,TRBV14,NA,TGTGCCAGCAGCCCGGGACAGCTGGGCGAAAAACTGTTTTTT,CASSPGQLGEKLFF
NA,TRBJ1-6,TRBV6-5,NA,TGTGCCAGCAGTTACGACAGTAATTCACCCCTCCACTTT,CASSYDSNSPLHF
TRBD1,TRBJ2-7,TRBV29-1,NA,TGCAGCGTTGGACAGGGGGTTTCCTACGAGCAGTACTTC,CSVGQGVSYEQYF
NA,TRBJ2-5,TRBV15,NA,TGTGCCACCAGCAGAGTGGGGCCTGGGGAGACCCAGTACTTC,CATSRVGPGETQYF
TRBD1,TRBJ1-2,TRBV19,NA,TGTGCCAGTAGTAATGACAGGGGCGGCTATGGCTACACCTTC,CASSNDRGGYGYTF
NA,TRBJ1-2,TRBV7-2,once,TGTGCCAGCACCGTCCAGGGTAATGTCGGCTACACCTTC,CASTVQGNVGYTF
NA,TRBJ2-7,TRBV28,NA,TGTGCCAGCAGTTTCACAGGGCCCTACGAGCAGTACTTC,CASSFTGPYEQYF
NA,TRBJ2-7,TRBV18,NA,TGTGCCAGCTCACCGACAGCCGCCTACGAGCAGTACTTC,CASSPTAAYEQYF